Reported below is one T cell receptor beta chain. This record comes from a study of blood T cells in healthy people across ages. Primers used in a second PCR of roughly 6 to 12 cycles were a sample-barcoded 5' primer and a J-beta primer mix. TCRdb re-called the 5' RACE reads through MiXCR, storing one row per CDR3 protein. The repertoire consists of approximately 1.5 million distinct CDR3 sequences, with 35% to 45% occurring once and the leading ten covering about 3.8%. This clonotype was sampled from a woman aged 18 to 35 in good health. Sample: blood.

CDR3 in amino acids: CASSIDQAYEQYF. The CDR3 DNA reads TGTGCCAGCAGCATTGATCAAGCCTACGAGCAGTACTTC. V usage is TRBV7-9 and J usage is TRBJ2-7; D not resolved. Trimming shortened V by 5 bases and J by 2 bases, and 10 bases separated the two germline ends. CDR3 size: 13 residues. Germline V gene lookup returns CDR1 SEHNR and CDR2 FQNEAQ (reference sequence). The full variable domain, rest sourced from reference TRBV7-9 and TRBJ2-7, is DTGVSQNPRHKITKRGQNVTFRCDPISEHNRLYWYRQTLGQGPEFLTYFQNEAQLEKSRLLSDRFSAERPKGSFSTLEIQRTEQGDSAMYLCASSIDQAYEQYFGPGTRLTVT.